Shown below are 30 T cell receptor beta chains from a single sample sequenced in a study of cytomegalovirus exposure and HLA in healthy donors. The table came from immunoSEQ multiplex PCR; TCRdb's copy has only in-frame clones and leaves some out. The sample includes over 200,000 clones, about 91% seen only once; the top ten take 2.9%. Material for sequencing was PBMCs. These receptor sequences come from a young woman in good health and CMV-seronegative.

The rearrangement uses TRBV2 and TRBJ2-2; TRBD2 agrees at 9 bases. Per germline, CDR1 SNHLY and CDR2 FYNNEI. The V and J ends lost 6 bases and 3 bases, in that order; junction bases with no gene match: 8. The CDR3 sequence is 16 residues long. For the CDR3, the DNA is TGTGCCAGCAGGTTCCTTATAGCGGGAGACACCGGGGAGCTGTTTTTT. It codes for CASRFLIAGDTGELFF.

The rearrangement joins TRBV2 to TRBJ2-1, with 9 positions matching TRBD2. The V segment lost 8 bases and the J segment 7 bases; nucleotides outside the gene matches: 9. The CDR3 is 14 amino acids. Germline CDR1 and CDR2: SNHLY and FYNNEI. As DNA, the CDR3 is TGTGCCAGCGATAGCGGGAGTCGTCGGAATGAGCAGTTCTTC. Translating it yields CASDSGSRRNEQFF.

The J gene is TRBJ2-2, the V gene TRBV19; the D is unclear. V lost 1 base to trimming and J lost 4 bases, with 7 bases between them. The CDR3 is 14 residues long. Looked up from germline, CDR1 is LNHDA and CDR2 is SQIVND (reference sequence). CDR3 coding DNA: TGTGCCAGTAGTATAGGAGTCCCCACCGGGGAGCTGTTTTTT. Amino acids: CASSIGVPTGELFF. The variable domain in full, completed from reference TRBV19 and TRBJ2-2, reads DGGITQSPKYLFRKEGQNVTLSCEQNLNHDAMYWYRQDPGQGLRLIYYSQIVNDFQKGDIAEGYSVSREKKESFPLTVTSAQKNPTAFYLCASSIGVPTGELFFGEGSRLTVL.

The chain combines TRBV9 with TRBJ2-1; TRBD1 aligns across 8 bases. The CDR3 totals 14 residues. V was pared by 7 bases and J by 7 bases, with 10 bases of the junction left unmatched. The germline V gene encodes CDR1 SGDLS and CDR2 YYNGEE. The CDR3 region has the DNA TGTGCCAGCGGGTCAGGGGGCGCAAGTAATGAGCAGTTCTTC. Encoded protein: CASGSGGASNEQFF. Filled out from reference TRBV9 and TRBJ2-1, the complete variable domain reads DSGVTQTPKHLITATGQRVTLRCSPRSGDLSVYWYQQSLDQGLQFLIQYYNGEERAKGNILERFSAQQFPDLHSELNLSSLELGDSALYFCASGSGGASNEQFFGPGTRLTVL.

This chain joins TRBV7-9 and TRBJ1-2; unclear D gene. Germline CDR1 reads SEHNR; CDR2 reads FQNEAQ (reference sequence). This CDR3 region has 12 residues. Trimming removed 5 bases at V and 7 bases at J, with 11 bases between. CDR3 sequence: CASSPWTPGYTF. CDR3 coding DNA: TGTGCCAGCAGCCCGTGGACTCCTGGCTACACCTTC.

The V call is TRBV15, the J call TRBJ1-5; D is possibly TRBD1 (5 bases). Trimming left V 1 base short and J 6 bases short, with 7 bases between. The germline V gene encodes CDR1 LNHNV and CDR2 YYDKDF (reference sequence). The CDR3 loop spans 13 amino acids. In DNA, the CDR3 is TGTGCCACCAGCAGAGGGGGCGGTCAGCCCCAGCATTTT. This encodes CATSRGGGQPQHF. Filled out from reference TRBV15 and TRBJ1-5, the complete variable domain reads DAMVIQNPRYQVTQFGKPVTLSCSQTLNHNVMYWYQQKSSQAPKLLFHYYDKDFNNEADTPDNFQSRRPNTSFCFLDIRSPGLGDTAMYLCATSRGGGQPQHFGDGTRLSIL.

The chain uses TRBV28 and TRBJ1-1; D gene unclear. The germline V gene encodes CDR1 MDHEN and CDR2 SYDVKM. Trimming removed 2 bases at V and 11 bases at J, with 12 bases between. The CDR3 extends over 12 amino acids. CDR3 sequence: CASSLGPVRAFF. The CDR3 nucleotides read TGTGCCAGCAGTTTAGGCCCTGTGAGGGCTTTCTTT.

V usage is TRBV7-6 and J usage is TRBJ2-2; a weak D match, TRBD2 (6 bases). With 2 bases removed from V and 6 bases from J, the gap between germline ends came to 25 bases. Germline V lookup: CDR1 SGHVS, CDR2 FNYEAQ. The CDR3 length is 19 residues. The CDR3 coding sequence is TGTGCCAGCAGCTTACAAGCGGGTGATCCCCACTTTAGCCCCGGGGAGCTGTTTTTT. Translation gives CASSLQAGDPHFSPGELFF.

This rearrangement joins TRBV2 to TRBJ1-5, with a tentative D call TRBD1 (6 bases). Germline V gene sequence: CDR1 SNHLY, CDR2 FYNNEI. CDR3 length: 14 residues. V lost 3 bases, J lost 11 bases, and 17 bases lay in between. The DNA for the CDR3 is TGTGCCAGCAGTGATCCGGGACAAAGGAGGTCCCAGCATTTT. It codes for CASSDPGQRRSQHF.

The chain joins TRBV5-5 to TRBJ2-7, with TRBD1 matching over 10 bases. This CDR3 region has 14 residues. Losses at the gene ends were 4 bases for V and 3 bases for J; bases not matched to a gene: 4. Per germline, CDR1 SGHKS and CDR2 YYEKEE (reference sequence). This CDR3 reads CASSIRTGGYEQYF. The DNA for the CDR3 is TGTGCCAGCAGCATCAGGACAGGGGGCTACGAGCAGTACTTC.

This sequence joins TRBV27 and TRBJ1-1; the D gene is possibly TRBD1 (6 bases). The V and J ends lost 5 bases and 0 bases respectively, with 16 bases between them. The CDR3 has 16 residues. In germline, CDR1 is MNHEY, CDR2 SMNVEV (reference sequence). The DNA of the CDR3 is TGTGCCAGCAGTCAAACAAGGACAGCCTTGAACACTGAAGCTTTCTTT. Protein product: CASSQTRTALNTEAFF.

The chain combines TRBV27 with TRBJ2-7; weak D call: TRBD2 (6 bases). Germline-derived CDR1 and CDR2 are MNHEY and SMNVEV (reference sequence). V lost 7 bases and J lost 1, with 14 bases in between. CDR3 size: 14 residues. The CDR3 DNA follows: TGTGCCAGCACTACCGGGACTGGGTCCTACGAGCAGTACTTC. Amino acids: CASTTGTGSYEQYF.

The chain uses TRBV28 and TRBJ1-2; 7 bases agree with TRBD1. V was pared by 3 bases and J by 6 bases, with 4 bases of the junction left unmatched. CDR1 is MDHEN, CDR2 SYDVKM, per germline. The CDR3 loop spans 13 amino acids. CDR3 residues: CASSFRRGDGYTF. The CDR3 DNA reads as TGTGCCAGCAGTTTCCGCAGGGGGGATGGCTACACCTTC.

This sequence joins TRBV5-6 and TRBJ2-4; 8 bases line up with TRBD1. J was trimmed by 3 bases and V by 5 bases; bases with no gene match: 13. Germline lookup yields CDR1 SGHDT and CDR2 YYEEEE. This CDR3 is 17 amino acids long. Written as DNA, the CDR3 is TGTGCCAGCAGGTTAGGACAGGGAAGCAATGGCAAAAACATTCAGTACTTC. This encodes CASRLGQGSNGKNIQYF.

This chain connects TRBV28 to TRBJ1-1, with D uncertain. Between the trimmed V and J ends, which lost 5 bases and 4 bases, there was a span of 14 bases. CDR1 is MDHEN and CDR2 is SYDVKM in the germline V gene. The CDR3 is 14 residues long. The CDR3 is CASSRPSAGTEAFF. The CDR3 DNA reads as TGTGCCAGCAGTCGACCTTCGGCGGGCACTGAAGCTTTCTTT. The full variable domain, rest sourced from reference TRBV28 and TRBJ1-1, is DVKVTQSSRYLVKRTGEKVFLECVQDMDHENMFWYRQDPGLGLRLIYFSYDVKMKEKGDIPEGYSVSREKKERFSLILESASTNQTSMYLCASSRPSAGTEAFFGQGTRLTVV.

J is TRBJ2-2 and V is TRBV4-3; tentatively, D is TRBD1 (5 bases). Trimming shortened V by 0 bases and J by 5 bases, and 13 bases separated the two germline ends. This CDR3 region has 16 residues. The germline gives CDR1 LGHNA, CDR2 YSLEER. CDR3 residues: CASSQEGVPETGELFF. CDR3 sequence (DNA): TGCGCCAGCAGCCAAGAAGGGGTTCCTGAGACCGGGGAGCTGTTTTTT.

V usage is TRBV7-2 and J usage is TRBJ2-5, with TRBD2 matching over 7 bases. CDR1 and CDR2 from the germline V gene are SGHTA and FQGNSA. The V segment lost 1 base and the J segment 5 bases; nucleotides outside the gene matches: 4. This CDR3 contains 14 residues. Here the CDR3 DNA reads TGTGCCAGCAGCTTAGGCGGGAGCGGGGAGACCCAGTACTTC. This codes for CASSLGGSGETQYF.

The genes are TRBV6-5 and TRBJ2-7, with D unresolved. Germline CDR1 MNHEY, CDR2 SVGAGI. The CDR3 sequence is 14 residues long. V gave up 5 bases and J gave up 1 base, with 12 bases separating them. CDR3 coding DNA: TGTGCCAGCAGTGCTACTCAACAGTCCTACGAGCAGTACTTC. Its translation: CASSATQQSYEQYF.

The genes are TRBV19 and TRBJ1-1; D may be TRBD1 (5 bases). Germline-derived CDR1 and CDR2 are LNHDA and SQIVND (reference sequence). This CDR3 comprises 15 residues. Trimming removed 6 bases at V and 5 bases at J, with 19 bases between. This chain's CDR3 is CASRTADRVGTEAFF. The CDR3 nucleotides are TGTGCCAGTAGGACTGCCGACAGAGTGGGGACTGAAGCTTTCTTT.

This clone has more than one count but fewer than ten. The chain employs TRBV7-8 and TRBJ1-2; 8 bases fit TRBD1. This CDR3 spans 15 amino acids. Germline V gives CDR1 SGHVS, CDR2 FQNEAQ. V dropped 1 base and J dropped 3; count of bases not matched to a gene: 4. The CDR3 is CASSLGTGLDYGYTF. The CDR3, as DNA: TGTGCCAGCAGCTTAGGGACAGGGTTGGACTATGGCTACACCTTC.

V and J are TRBV11-2 and TRBJ2-7; D unclear. CDR3 length equals 14 residues. The V and J ends lost 2 bases and 2 bases respectively, with 10 bases between them. In germline, CDR1 is SGHAT, CDR2 FQNNGV. The CDR3 protein is CASSLSGVAYEQYF. The CDR3 DNA reads TGTGCCAGCAGCTTATCTGGAGTAGCCTACGAGCAGTACTTC.

This clone occurred once. The genes are TRBV10-3 and TRBJ2-7; a possible D gene is TRBD1 (6 bases). CDR1 and CDR2 (germline): ENHRY, SYGVKD. V lost 4 bases and J 2 bases, leaving 12 bases between the germline ends. This CDR3 spans 14 amino acids. The CDR3 DNA follows: TGTGCCATCAGTGGATCGGACAGCACCTACGAGCAGTACTTC. Protein: CAISGSDSTYEQYF.

The chain uses TRBV2 and TRBJ2-7; 9 nucleotides match TRBD2. V dropped 5 bases and J dropped 3; count of bases not matched to a gene: 8. The CDR3 spans 15 residues. CDR1 is SNHLY, CDR2 FYNNEI, per germline. The CDR3 nucleotides read TGTGCCAGCAGTACCGGTTTAGCGGGGGACTACGAGCAGTACTTC. As protein: CASSTGLAGDYEQYF.

The V gene is TRBV6-6, the J gene TRBJ1-2, with TRBD1 identical over 7 bases. V was clipped by 4 bases and J by 2 bases; unmatched bases: 4. Germline CDR1 reads MNHNY; CDR2 reads SVGAGI (reference sequence). The CDR3 is 14 amino acids. The CDR3 reads CASSWGQSNYGYTF. CDR3 nucleotide sequence: TGTGCCAGCAGTTGGGGACAGTCAAACTATGGCTACACCTTC.

This sequence joins TRBV9 and TRBJ2-4, with a possible D match to TRBD2 (6 bases). Trimming removed 4 bases from V and 5 bases from J, with 10 bases in between. The germline V gene encodes CDR1 SGDLS and CDR2 YYNGEE. The CDR3 loop spans 13 amino acids. The CDR3 DNA reads as TGTGCCAGCAGCCACGGAGGGGAAAACATTCAGTACTTC. Translating it yields CASSHGGENIQYF. The whole variable domain, remainder taken from reference TRBV9 and TRBJ2-4, is DSGVTQTPKHLITATGQRVTLRCSPRSGDLSVYWYQQSLDQGLQFLIQYYNGEERAKGNILERFSAQQFPDLHSELNLSSLELGDSALYFCASSHGGENIQYFGAGTRLSVL.

The chain couples TRBV27 to TRBJ2-7; TRBD2 agrees at 12 bases. Looked up from germline, CDR1 is MNHEY and CDR2 is SMNVEV (reference sequence). This CDR3 contains 16 residues. Trimming at V came to 5 bases and at J to 4 bases, leaving 9 bases not matched to a gene. In nucleotides, the CDR3 is TGTGCCAGCAGTCCCCAGACTAGCGGGAGTATTTACGAGCAGTACTTC. Translated: CASSPQTSGSIYEQYF.

V gene TRBV28 combines with J gene TRBJ2-5, with D perhaps TRBD2 (7 bases). Germline CDR1 MDHEN, CDR2 SYDVKM. Trimming left V 3 bases short and J 5 bases short, with 10 bases between. The CDR3 spans 13 residues. In nucleotides, the CDR3 is TGTGCCAGCAGTTTGGGGGGGGCCGAGACCCAGTACTTC. It codes for CASSLGGAETQYF.

The rearrangement links TRBV19 to TRBJ2-1; 8 positions match TRBD2. The V gene's germline CDR1 is LNHDA and CDR2 SQIVND (reference sequence). This CDR3 spans 14 amino acids. Trimming took 6 bases from V and 8 from J; bases not matched to a gene: 9. CDR3 in amino acids: CASRYSGSRDEQFF. The CDR3 nucleotides read TGTGCCAGTAGATACAGCGGGAGCAGGGATGAGCAGTTCTTC.

The V gene is TRBV30, the J gene TRBJ1-5; D is unresolved. Trimming took 0 bases from V and 0 from J, leaving 6 bases between them. The CDR3 contains 14 residues. Germline values: CDR1 GTSNPN, CDR2 SVGIG (reference sequence). The CDR3 protein is CAWSVDFSNQPQHF. Written as DNA, the CDR3 is TGTGCCTGGAGTGTGGACTTTAGCAATCAGCCCCAGCATTTT.

Only a few counts were recorded for this clone. The germline gene is not matched at one end of the junction; a read error may be the cause. This chain connects TRBV7-7 to TRBJ2-7, with 9 bases matching TRBD1. Germline CDR1 SSHAT, CDR2 FNYEAQ (reference sequence). The CDR3 runs 14 residues. CDR3 amino acids: CASSLGDRDYEQYF. As DNA, the CDR3 is TGTGCTAGCAGCTTAGGGGACAGGGACTACGAGCAGTACTTC.